These T cell receptor beta chains were read from a single sample in a study of blood T cell repertoires in COVID-19. The repertoire was sequenced with immunoSEQ multiplex PCR; TCRdb's copy has only in-frame clones and lacks some. The sample shows around 250,000 clones, approximately 85% of them seen only once. What was sequenced was PBMCs or T cells enriched from blood (not recorded which). These receptors were obtained from a woman in her 50s who had recovered from COVID-19. Each CDR3 is given with its conserved first and last residue. Fields, in order: D gene, clone size, V gene, J gene, CDR3 protein, CDR3 DNA. The D gene is left open where the match is weak. The size field is filled for only some rows; it gives once, few, many or a size class.

TRBD1	-	TRBV27	TRBJ2-1	CASSSRGTVDEQFF	TGTGCCAGCAGTTCAAGGGGGACAGTCGATGAGCAGTTCTTC
-	once	TRBV10-3	TRBJ1-5	CATTRGESPNQPQHF	TGTGCCACGACTCGGGGAGAGTCCCCGAATCAGCCCCAGCATTTT
-	-	TRBV30	TRBJ1-3	CAWSLEIRNTIYF	TGTGCCTGGAGTCTAGAAATAAGAAACACCATATATTTT
TRBD1	-	TRBV14	TRBJ2-7	CASSSGIQGALGYEQYF	TGTGCCAGCAGCTCGGGAATTCAGGGGGCTTTGGGCTACGAGCAGTACTTC
-	once	TRBV5-1	TRBJ2-7	CASSFQTGTPGRSYEQYF	TGCGCCAGCAGCTTCCAAACCGGGACACCCGGACGATCCTACGAGCAGTACTTC
-	-	TRBV7-2	TRBJ1-5	CASSLRRLNQPQHF	TGTGCCAGCAGCTTACGGCGGCTTAATCAGCCCCAGCATTTT
-	-	TRBV7-3	TRBJ1-2	CASSPHLDSTYGYTF	TGTGCCAGCAGCCCGCACCTGGACAGTACCTATGGCTACACCTTC
TRBD1	-	TRBV18	TRBJ2-1	CASSQTGGAYNEQFF	TGTGCCAGCTCACAGACAGGGGGCGCCTACAATGAGCAGTTCTTC
TRBD2	-	TRBV28	TRBJ2-7	CASQRESYEQYF	TGTGCCAGTCAGCGGGAGAGTTACGAGCAGTACTTC
-	-	TRBV11-2	TRBJ2-2	CASSSGLTGELFF	TGTGCCAGCAGCTCCGGACTCACCGGGGAGCTGTTTTTT
-	once	TRBV6-4	TRBJ1-5	CASNLDSSLPYSNQPQHF	TGTGCCAGCAATCTGGACAGTTCTTTGCCTTATAGCAATCAGCCCCAGCATTTT
TRBD1	-	TRBV7-3	TRBJ1-2	CASSLTGTALYGYTF	TGTGCCAGCAGCTTAACCGGGACAGCCCTCTATGGCTACACCTTC
-	-	TRBV14	TRBJ2-7	CASSPFSYEQYF	TGTGCCAGCAGCCCGTTTAGCTACGAGCAGTACTTC
-	-	TRBV10-3	TRBJ1-1	CAISGTWTVNTEAFF	TGTGCCATCAGCGGGACATGGACGGTGAACACTGAAGCTTTCTTT
-	-	TRBV6-5	TRBJ2-3	CASSSRDLRMGQYF	TGTGCCAGCAGTTCGCGGGACTTACGGATGGGGCAGTATTTT
-	once	TRBV7-2	TRBJ2-2	CASSFRSNTGELFF	TGTGCCAGCAGCTTTAGATCGAACACCGGGGAGCTGTTTTTT
-	-	TRBV7-9	TRBJ1-1	CASSLEFQGTEAFF	TGTGCCAGCAGCTTAGAGTTCCAGGGGACTGAAGCTTTCTTT
-	-	TRBV28	TRBJ2-7	CASSPGPHYEQYF	TGTGCCAGCAGTCCCGGTCCCCACTACGAGCAGTACTTC
TRBD2	-	TRBV20-1	TRBJ2-7	CSASAGGTHEQYF	TGCAGTGCTAGTGCGGGAGGAACTCACGAGCAGTACTTC
-	-	TRBV19	TRBJ1-1	CASRTGSYEAFF	TGTGCCAGTAGGACAGGTTCGTACGAAGCTTTCTTT
-	-	TRBV14	TRBJ1-1	CATRDKRGRAFF	TGTGCCACACGGGACAAGAGAGGGCGGGCTTTCTTT
TRBD2	-	TRBV10-3	TRBJ2-5	CAVGGASGRVETQYF	TGTGCCGTCGGGGGGGCTAGCGGGAGAGTAGAGACCCAGTACTTC
TRBD1	-	TRBV3-1/TRBV3-2	TRBJ1-6	CASSQGGGGSPLHF	TGTGCCAGCAGCCAAGGAGGGGGCGGTTCACCCCTCCACTTT
-	-	TRBV5-5	TRBJ1-5	CASSFYSGAPGNQPQHF	TGTGCCAGCAGCTTTTACTCAGGGGCCCCTGGCAATCAGCCCCAGCATTTT
TRBD1	-	TRBV11-2	TRBJ1-3	CASSLEDRDGNTIYF	TGTGCCAGCAGCTTAGAGGACAGGGATGGAAACACCATATATTTT
TRBD1	-	TRBV5-1	TRBJ1-3	CASSPGTAGNTIYF	TGCGCCAGCAGCCCGGGGACAGCTGGAAACACCATATATTTT
-	-	TRBV20-1	TRBJ2-3	CSASGTTTGTDTQYF	TGCAGTGCTAGTGGGACAACTACCGGAACAGATACGCAGTATTTT
-	-	TRBV4-1	TRBJ1-3	CASSPWGVGNTIYF	TGCGCCAGCAGCCCGTGGGGGGTTGGAAACACCATATATTTT
TRBD2	-	TRBV27	TRBJ2-1	CASSPEPGRAKFF	TGTGCCAGCAGTCCAGAACCCGGGAGGGCCAAGTTCTTC
-	few	TRBV5-1	TRBJ1-1	CASSKYRALNTEAFF	TGCGCCAGCAGCAAATACAGGGCCTTGAACACTGAAGCTTTCTTT
-	-	TRBV15	TRBJ2-1	CATSSDSGNNEQFF	TGTGCCACCAGCTCCGATAGCGGTAACAATGAGCAGTTCTTC
TRBD1	few	TRBV2	TRBJ1-3	CASSETGVPGNTIYF	TGTGCCAGCAGTGAGACAGGGGTCCCTGGAAACACCATATATTTT
TRBD1	-	TRBV7-9	TRBJ1-1	CASSLRQGATEAFF	TGTGCCAGCAGCTTAAGACAGGGGGCAACTGAAGCTTTCTTT
TRBD2	-	TRBV9	TRBJ2-7	CASSPPGLAGTYEQYF	TGTGCCAGCAGCCCCCCAGGACTAGCGGGCACCTACGAGCAGTACTTC
TRBD1	-	TRBV15	TRBJ1-2	CATSRITGGRHYGYTF	TGTGCCACCAGCCGGATCACAGGGGGCCGTCACTATGGCTACACCTTC
-	-	TRBV27	TRBJ2-7	CASSLTPPVSYEQYF	TGTGCCAGCAGTTTAACCCCTCCAGTCTCCTACGAGCAGTACTTC
TRBD1	-	TRBV10-3	TRBJ2-2	CATRQPGTGFGGAGELFF	TGTGCCACCCGGCAGCCCGGGACAGGGTTTGGGGGTGCCGGGGAGCTGTTTTTT
TRBD1	-	TRBV3-1/TRBV3-2	TRBJ1-1	CASSQDWTGIGGTEAFF	TGTGCCAGCAGCCAAGATTGGACAGGTATAGGCGGGACTGAAGCTTTCTTT
-	once	TRBV5-4	TRBJ2-7	CASSLGGGNHEQYF	TGTGCCAGCAGCTTGGGAGGTGGAAACCACGAGCAGTACTTC
-	-	TRBV5-1	TRBJ1-4	CASSLNINEKLFF	TGCGCCAGCAGCTTGAACATTAATGAAAAACTGTTTTTT
-	-	TRBV27	TRBJ1-3	CASSLSYGAGNTIYF	TGTGCCAGCAGTTTATCTTACGGAGCTGGAAACACCATATATTTT
TRBD2	-	TRBV5-4	TRBJ2-5	CASSSTSGRWETQYF	TGTGCCAGCAGCTCTACTAGCGGGAGGTGGGAGACCCAGTACTTC
TRBD1	-	TRBV3-1/TRBV3-2	TRBJ1-1	CASSFHRGGAFF	TGTGCCAGCAGCTTCCACAGGGGTGGGGCTTTCTTT
-	-	TRBV5-6	TRBJ1-1	CASSPGWLAEAFF	TGTGCCAGCAGCCCGGGGTGGTTGGCTGAAGCTTTCTTT
TRBD2	few	TRBV28	TRBJ2-3	CASQGLNWREGRTDTQYF	TGTGCCAGCCAGGGGCTTAATTGGCGGGAGGGCCGCACAGATACGCAGTATTTT
TRBD2	-	TRBV3-1/TRBV3-2	TRBJ2-1	CASSQGAGGSYNEQFF	TGTGCCAGCAGCCAAGGGGCGGGAGGATCCTACAATGAGCAGTTCTTC
-	-	TRBV2	TRBJ1-5	CASSELNSNQPQHF	TGTGCCAGCAGTGAGCTAAATAGCAATCAGCCCCAGCATTTT
-	-	TRBV27	TRBJ2-7	CASSLSDSGAYEQYF	TGTGCCAGCAGTTTATCGGACAGTGGAGCGTACGAGCAGTACTTC
-	-	TRBV20-1	TRBJ1-2	CSARRSGGYTF	TGCAGTGCTCGGAGAAGTGGGGGCTACACCTTC
-	-	TRBV20-1	TRBJ2-1	CSASTPPPGSYYNEQFF	TGCAGTGCTAGTACTCCCCCCCCGGGGAGCTACTACAATGAGCAGTTCTTC
TRBD2	-	TRBV5-1	TRBJ2-3	CASSFGTSGSKDTQYF	TGCGCCAGCAGTTTCGGGACTAGCGGGAGTAAAGATACGCAGTATTTT
-	-	TRBV28	TRBJ2-1	CASSLPARDNEQFF	TGTGCCAGCAGTTTACCCGCCCGGGACAATGAGCAGTTCTTC
-	-	TRBV5-4	TRBJ1-1	CASSSGEGTEAFF	TGTGCCAGCAGCTCAGGGGAAGGGACTGAAGCTTTCTTT
TRBD1	once	TRBV11-1	TRBJ2-5	CASSLGDRGASGTQYF	TGTGCCAGCAGCTTAGGGGACAGGGGGGCCTCAGGGACCCAGTACTTC